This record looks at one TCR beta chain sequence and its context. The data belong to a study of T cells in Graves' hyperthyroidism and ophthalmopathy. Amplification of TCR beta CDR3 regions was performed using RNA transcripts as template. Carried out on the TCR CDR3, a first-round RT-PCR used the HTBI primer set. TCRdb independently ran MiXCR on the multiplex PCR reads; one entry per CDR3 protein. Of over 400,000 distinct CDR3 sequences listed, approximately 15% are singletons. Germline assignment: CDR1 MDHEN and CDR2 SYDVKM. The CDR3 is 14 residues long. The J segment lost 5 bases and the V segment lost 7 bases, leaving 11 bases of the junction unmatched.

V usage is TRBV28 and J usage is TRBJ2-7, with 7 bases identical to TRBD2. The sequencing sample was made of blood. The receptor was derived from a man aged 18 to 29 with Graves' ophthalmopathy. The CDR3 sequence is CASNLGQGGDEQYF. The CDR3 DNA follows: TGTGCCAGCAACCTGGGTCAGGGAGGGGACGAGCAGTACTTC. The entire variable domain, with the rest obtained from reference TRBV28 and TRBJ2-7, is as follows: DVKVTQSSRYLVKRTGEKVFLECVQDMDHENMFWYRQDPGLGLRLIYFSYDVKMKEKGDIPEGYSVSREKKERFSLILESASTNQTSMYLCASNLGQGGDEQYFGPGTRLTVT.